The clone carrying this T cell receptor (beta chain) was counted a few times. Antigen specificity is unknown. This CDR3 comprises 12 residues. Germline V lookup: CDR1 MNHNY, CDR2 SVGAGI (reference sequence). The germline V and J ends were trimmed by 0 bases and 9 bases, with 6 bases remaining between them. This specimen belongs to a study of beta chain features in type 1 diabetes. The entirety of the isolated RNA underwent reverse transcription, so expressed TCRB transcripts were sequenced. Repertoires were generated with immunoSEQ multiplex PCR, while TCRdb's copy carries only in-frame clones and drops some. The table includes roughly 730,000 clones, 13% detected once. Study observations and caveats: In the patient group, naive, central memory and Treg TCRB repertoires seemed more alike than in the healthy donor group. Moderately but significantly shorter TCRB CDR3s were found in Type 1 diabetes patients in all four CD4+ subsets. Reduced insertions and increased deletions marked VDJ junctions in type 1 diabetes patients.

V usage is TRBV6-6 and J usage is TRBJ2-1; D gene uncertain. The sequencing sample was made of naive CD4+ T cells from blood. This sequence was found in a man aged 18 to 35 with type 1 diabetes. In DNA form, the CDR3 reads TGTGCCAGCAGTTACTCCGGTCGTGAGCAGTTCTTC. This encodes CASSYSGREQFF.